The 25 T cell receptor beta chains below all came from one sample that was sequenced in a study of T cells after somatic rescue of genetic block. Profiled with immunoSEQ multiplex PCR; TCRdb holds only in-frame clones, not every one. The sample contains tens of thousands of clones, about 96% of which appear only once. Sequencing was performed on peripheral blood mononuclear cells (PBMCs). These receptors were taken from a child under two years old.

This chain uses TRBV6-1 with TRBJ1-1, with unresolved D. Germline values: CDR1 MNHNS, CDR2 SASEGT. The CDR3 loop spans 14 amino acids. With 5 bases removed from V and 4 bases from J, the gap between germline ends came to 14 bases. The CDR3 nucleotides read TGTGCCAGCAGTTATATGGTGGCCGGCACTGAAGCTTTCTTT. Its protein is CASSYMVAGTEAFF.

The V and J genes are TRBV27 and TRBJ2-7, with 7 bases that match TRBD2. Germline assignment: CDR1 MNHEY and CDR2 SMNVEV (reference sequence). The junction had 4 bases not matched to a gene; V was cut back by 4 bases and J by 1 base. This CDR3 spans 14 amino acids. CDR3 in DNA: TGTGCCAGCAGTTCAGGACTAGGTTCCTACGAGCAGTACTTC. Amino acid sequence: CASSSGLGSYEQYF.

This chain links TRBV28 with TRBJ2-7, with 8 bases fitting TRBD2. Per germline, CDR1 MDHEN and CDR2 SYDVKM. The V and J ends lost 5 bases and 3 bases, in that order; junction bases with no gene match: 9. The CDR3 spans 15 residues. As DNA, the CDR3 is TGTGCCAGCAGTCCGCGGAGCGGGAGCCTCTACGAGCAGTACTTC. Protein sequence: CASSPRSGSLYEQYF. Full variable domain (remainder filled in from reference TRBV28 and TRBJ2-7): DVKVTQSSRYLVKRTGEKVFLECVQDMDHENMFWYRQDPGLGLRLIYFSYDVKMKEKGDIPEGYSVSREKKERFSLILESASTNQTSMYLCASSPRSGSLYEQYFGPGTRLTVT.

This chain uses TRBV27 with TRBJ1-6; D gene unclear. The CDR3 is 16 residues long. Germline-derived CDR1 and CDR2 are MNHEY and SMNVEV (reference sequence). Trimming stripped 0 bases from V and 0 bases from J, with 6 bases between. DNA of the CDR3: TGTGCCAGCAGTTTATCCCGCAGCTCCTATAATTCACCCCTCCACTTT. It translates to CASSLSRSSYNSPLHF.

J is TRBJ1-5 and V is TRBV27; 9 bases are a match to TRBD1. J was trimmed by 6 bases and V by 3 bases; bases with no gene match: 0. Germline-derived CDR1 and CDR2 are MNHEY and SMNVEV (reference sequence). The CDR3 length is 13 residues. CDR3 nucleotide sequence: TGTGCCAGCAGTTTGGGACAGGGTCAGCCCCAGCATTTT. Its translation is CASSLGQGQPQHF.

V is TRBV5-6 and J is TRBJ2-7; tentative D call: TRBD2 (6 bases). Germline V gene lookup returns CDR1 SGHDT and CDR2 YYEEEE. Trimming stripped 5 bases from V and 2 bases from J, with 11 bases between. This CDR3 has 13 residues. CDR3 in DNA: TGTGCCAGCAGTTCGGGACTTACCTACGAGCAGTACTTC. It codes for CASSSGLTYEQYF.

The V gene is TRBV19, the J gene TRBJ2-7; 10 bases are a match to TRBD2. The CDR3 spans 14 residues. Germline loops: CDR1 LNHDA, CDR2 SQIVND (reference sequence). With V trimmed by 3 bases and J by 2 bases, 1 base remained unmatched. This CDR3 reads CASSMGTSAYEQYF. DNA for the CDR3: TGTGCCAGTAGTATGGGGACTAGCGCCTACGAGCAGTACTTC.

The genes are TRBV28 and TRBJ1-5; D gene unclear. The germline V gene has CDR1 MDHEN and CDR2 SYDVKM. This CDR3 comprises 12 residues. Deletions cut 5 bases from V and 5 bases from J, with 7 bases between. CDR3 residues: CASSLSHQPQHF. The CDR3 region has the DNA TGTGCCAGCAGTCTGAGTCATCAGCCCCAGCATTTT.

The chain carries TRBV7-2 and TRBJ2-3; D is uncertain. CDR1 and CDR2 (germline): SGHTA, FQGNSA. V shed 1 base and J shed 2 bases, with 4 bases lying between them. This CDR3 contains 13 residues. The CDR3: CASSLGATDTQYF. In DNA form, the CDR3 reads TGTGCCAGCAGCTTAGGAGCCACAGATACGCAGTATTTT.

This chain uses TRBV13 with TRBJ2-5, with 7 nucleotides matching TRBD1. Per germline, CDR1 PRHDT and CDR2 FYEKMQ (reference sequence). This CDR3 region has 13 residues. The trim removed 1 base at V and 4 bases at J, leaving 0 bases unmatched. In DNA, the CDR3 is TGTGCCAGCAGCTTAGCAGGGGGAGAGACCCAGTACTTC. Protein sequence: CASSLAGGETQYF.

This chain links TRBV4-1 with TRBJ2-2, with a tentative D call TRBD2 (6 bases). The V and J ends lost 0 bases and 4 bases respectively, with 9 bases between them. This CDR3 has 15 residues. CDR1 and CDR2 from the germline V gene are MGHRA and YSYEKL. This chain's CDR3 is CASSQDGGPTGELFF. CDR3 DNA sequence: TGCGCCAGCAGCCAAGATGGAGGGCCCACCGGGGAGCTGTTTTTT.

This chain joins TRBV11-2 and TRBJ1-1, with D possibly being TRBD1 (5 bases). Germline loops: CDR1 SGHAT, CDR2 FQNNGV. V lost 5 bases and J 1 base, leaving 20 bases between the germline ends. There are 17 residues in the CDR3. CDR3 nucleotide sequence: TGTGCCAGCAGCCACCCAAAGACCGGGGCGACGAACACTGAAGCTTTCTTT. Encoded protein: CASSHPKTGATNTEAFF. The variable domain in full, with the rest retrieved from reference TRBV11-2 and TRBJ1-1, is EAGVAQSPRYKIIEKRQSVAFWCNPISGHATLYWYQQILGQGPKLLIQFQNNGVVDDSQLPKDRFSAERLKGVDSTLKIQPAKLEDSAVYLCASSHPKTGATNTEAFFGQGTRLTVV.

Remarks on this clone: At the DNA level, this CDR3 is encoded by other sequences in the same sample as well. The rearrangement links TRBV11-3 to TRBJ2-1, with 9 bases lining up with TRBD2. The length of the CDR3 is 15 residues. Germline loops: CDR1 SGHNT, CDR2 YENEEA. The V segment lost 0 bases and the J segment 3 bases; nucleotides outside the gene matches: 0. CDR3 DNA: TGTGCCAGCAGCTTAGAAGCGGGAGGCTACAATGAGCAGTTCTTC. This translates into CASSLEAGGYNEQFF.

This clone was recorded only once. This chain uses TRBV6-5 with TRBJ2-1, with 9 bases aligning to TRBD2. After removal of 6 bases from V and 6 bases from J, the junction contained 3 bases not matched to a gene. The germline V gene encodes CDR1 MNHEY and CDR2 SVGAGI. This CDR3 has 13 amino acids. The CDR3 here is CASRVAGANEQFF. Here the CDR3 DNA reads TGTGCCAGCAGGGTAGCGGGAGCCAATGAGCAGTTCTTC.

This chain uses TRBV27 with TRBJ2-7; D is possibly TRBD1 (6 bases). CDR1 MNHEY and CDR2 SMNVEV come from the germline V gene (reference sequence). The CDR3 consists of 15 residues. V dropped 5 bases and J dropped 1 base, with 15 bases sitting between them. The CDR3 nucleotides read TGTGCCAGCAGTCCTGACAGGAAAAAATCCTACGAGCAGTACTTC. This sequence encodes CASSPDRKKSYEQYF.

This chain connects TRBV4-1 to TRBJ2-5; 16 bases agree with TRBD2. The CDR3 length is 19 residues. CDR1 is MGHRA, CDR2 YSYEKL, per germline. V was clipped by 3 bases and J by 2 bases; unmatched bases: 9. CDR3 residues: CASSQKGLAGGGLQETQYF. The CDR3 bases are TGCGCCAGCAGCCAGAAGGGACTAGCGGGAGGGGGGCTTCAAGAGACCCAGTACTTC.

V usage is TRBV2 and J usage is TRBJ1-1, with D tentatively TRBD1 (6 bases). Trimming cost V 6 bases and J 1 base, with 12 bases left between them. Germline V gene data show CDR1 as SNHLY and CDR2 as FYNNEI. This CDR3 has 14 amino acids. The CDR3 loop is CASRLGGANTEAFF. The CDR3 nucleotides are TGTGCCAGCAGGCTAGGGGGGGCGAACACTGAAGCTTTCTTT.

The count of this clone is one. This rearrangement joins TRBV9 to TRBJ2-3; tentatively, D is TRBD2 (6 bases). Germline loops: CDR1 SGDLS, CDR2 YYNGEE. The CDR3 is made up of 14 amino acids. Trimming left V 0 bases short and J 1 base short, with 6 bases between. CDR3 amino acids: CASSVERGTDTQYF. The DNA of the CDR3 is TGTGCCAGCAGCGTAGAGCGGGGCACAGATACGCAGTATTTT.

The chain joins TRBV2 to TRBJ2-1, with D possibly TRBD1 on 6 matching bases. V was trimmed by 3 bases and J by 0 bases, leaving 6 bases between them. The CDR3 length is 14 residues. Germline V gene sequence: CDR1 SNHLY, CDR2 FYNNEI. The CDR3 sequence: CASSDRGSYNEQFF. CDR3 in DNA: TGTGCCAGCAGTGACAGGGGCTCCTACAATGAGCAGTTCTTC.

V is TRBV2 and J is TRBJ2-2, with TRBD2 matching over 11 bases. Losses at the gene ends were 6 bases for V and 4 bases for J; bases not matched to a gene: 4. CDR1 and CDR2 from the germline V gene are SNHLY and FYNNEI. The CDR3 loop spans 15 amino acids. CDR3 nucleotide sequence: TGTGCCAGCAGGTCCGGGACTAGCGGCACCGGGGAGCTGTTTTTT. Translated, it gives CASRSGTSGTGELFF.

The CDR3 loop reads CASSLGGTGSNYGYTF. For the CDR3, the DNA is TGTGCCAGCAGCTTAGGGGGGACAGGGTCTAACTATGGCTACACCTTC. The gene calls are TRBV7-2 and TRBJ1-2, with 9 bases fitting TRBD1. The CDR3 is 16 amino acids. Trimming at V came to 1 base and at J to 0 bases, leaving 3 bases not matched to a gene. Germline V gene data show CDR1 as SGHTA and CDR2 as FQGNSA.

This chain's CDR3 is CASSHPTGGTYEQYF. Written as DNA, the CDR3 is TGCGCCAGCAGCCACCCGACAGGGGGCACCTACGAGCAGTACTTC. The genes are TRBV4-1 and TRBJ2-7; 10 bases line up with TRBD1. The germline gives CDR1 MGHRA, CDR2 YSYEKL. Trimming at V came to 3 bases and at J to 2 bases, leaving 4 bases not matched to a gene. This CDR3 contains 15 residues.

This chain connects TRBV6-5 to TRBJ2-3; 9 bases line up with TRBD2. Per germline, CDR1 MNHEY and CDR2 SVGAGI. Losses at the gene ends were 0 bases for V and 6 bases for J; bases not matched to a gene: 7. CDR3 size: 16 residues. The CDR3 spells CASSYSSGRRADTQYF. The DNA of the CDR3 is TGTGCCAGCAGTTACTCGAGCGGGAGGAGGGCGGATACGCAGTATTTT.

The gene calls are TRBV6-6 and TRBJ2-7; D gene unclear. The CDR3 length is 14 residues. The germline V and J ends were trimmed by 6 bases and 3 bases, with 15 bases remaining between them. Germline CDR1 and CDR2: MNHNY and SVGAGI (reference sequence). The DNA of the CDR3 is TGTGCCAGCAGCCACGGACCCCCTCGCTACGAGCAGTACTTC. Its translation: CASSHGPPRYEQYF.

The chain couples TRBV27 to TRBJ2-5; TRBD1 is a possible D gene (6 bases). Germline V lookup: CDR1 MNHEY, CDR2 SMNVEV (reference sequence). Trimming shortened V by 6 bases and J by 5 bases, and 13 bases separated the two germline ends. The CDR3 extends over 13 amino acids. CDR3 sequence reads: CASSPGVRETQYF. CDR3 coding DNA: TGTGCCAGCAGCCCAGGGGTCCGCGAGACCCAGTACTTC.